This TCR beta chain was recovered during a study of blood T cell repertoires in COVID-19. Study information: Samples came from the United States, Italy and Spain, spanning acute and convalescent COVID-19.

This study enrolled people aged about 18 to 100 from about two dozen US geographic areas. Researchers sorted participants into cohorts using their self-reported clinical history. This clone was seen once. The V and J ends lost 6 bases and 0 bases respectively, with 11 bases between them. The CDR3 spans 14 residues. Germline CDR1 reads LGHDT; CDR2 reads YNNKEL (reference sequence). In the study's own analysis: Reference gene primer amplification gave nucleated cell count estimates. Clones were read by immunoSEQ multiplex PCR, and TCRdb kept only the in-frame ones, dropping some. The DNA gave D and trimming, while V, J and clone size come from that table. The sample shows approximately 220,000 clones, about 86% of them seen only once.

Sequenced input: PBMCs or T cells enriched from blood (not recorded which). This clonotype was obtained from a woman between 35 and 50 years old with acute COVID-19. V gene TRBV3-1 (or the pseudogene TRBV3-2) combines with J gene TRBJ1-1, with D perhaps matching TRBD1 (6 bases). CDR3: CASSRQVMNTEAFF. As DNA, the CDR3 is TGTGCCAGCAGTCGACAGGTTATGAACACTGAAGCTTTCTTT.